This TCR beta chain is drawn from a study of identical twins (dated by TCRdb to the mid-2010s). Some background on the complete study: To test whether fetal clonotypes persist, the study used deep sequencing on TCR alpha and beta repertoires from monozygotic twins, unrelated adults of various ages, and cord blood. To rule out contamination, the twin experiments were replicated at different times with different library preparation protocols.

In this sample, this clonotype turned up a few times. Its antigen target is currently unknown. Per-nucleotide qualities are absent, and no much larger clonotype sits a single base away. The germline V gene encodes CDR1 MGHRA and CDR2 YSYEKL. The CDR3 spans 17 residues, from the cysteine through the phenylalanine. The entry retains the CDR3 DNA only, 51 bases that are in frame from base 1. The germline ends are 21 bases apart after V is trimmed by 0 bases and J by 6 bases. Every donor was a healthy Caucasian. Three unrelated non-twin adults were additionally sequenced: a male aged 18 to 30, a male aged 50 to 60 and a female aged 50 to 60. Using Miltenyi CD45RO+ enrichment and human naive T-cell isolation kits, memory (CD45RO+) and naive T cells were isolated from PBMC. Receptor amplification or capture employed 5' RACE. The instrument given in TCRdb is Illumina HiSeq 2000. A universal primer binding site was introduced by template switching, and a unique molecular identifier was present in the final cDNA, enabling accurate counting of TCR cDNA molecules. First-strand cDNA for TCR alpha and beta chains was synthesized from specific primers in the conserved constant-segment region. To control for contamination, every cDNA library was double barcoded, receiving both a SMART-Mk sample barcode and Illumina barcodes. TruSeq adapter sequences and Illumina sample barcodes were added in two successive PCR steps. The Illumina HiSeq platform was used with custom primers to sequence TCR alpha and beta cDNA libraries. In the original analysis: Raw reads were processed with MiGEC to extract unique molecular identifiers, and MiXCR was used to determine CDR3 positions. For each individual, recombination models were inferred using an EM algorithm with the repgenHMM and IGoR tools. Shared clonotypes were analyzed with the tcR package in R, and sharing was normalized by the product of cloneset sizes. Out-of-frame nonproductive sequences were analyzed to study raw recombination free of thymic and clonal selection effects. In-frame beta chains were kept once TCRdb had trimmed the public reads at Q25 with fastp and called clones with MiXCR. Rows are unified per CDR3 protein, each entry keeping the most common DNA and genes. TCRdb's processing, not the study's, gives the V and J calls here. The sample profile shows 350,000 to 400,000 distinct CDR3 sequences; approximately 8.7% of them were found once. The ten most abundant clones make up roughly 8.9% of the sample.

Overall study outcomes, separate from this receptor: Zero-insertion analyses could be partly confounded by invariant T cells such as MAIT and iNKT, though diverse VJ usage argued against such confounding for most clonotypes. Fewer insertions were carried by abundant cord blood beta clonotypes; a weaker similar trend was observed in young adult naive repertoires, while no such trend was observed in memory repertoires. Compared with coincidental sharing between unrelated individuals, out-of-frame TCR alpha sequences shared between twins showed an excess of sequences with low generation probability. In beta out-of-frame sequences, excess twin sharing was weaker, because having fewer shared sequences lowered the signal-to-noise ratio. Out-of-frame TCR alpha sharing in monozygotic twins was systematically underestimated by recombination models, whereas sharing between unrelated individuals was in agreement with the recombination models. Conclusions relied on cross-sectional statistical analysis, since the same donors could not be followed over many years.

Source material: naive T cells sorted from blood. Taken with the paper, the label for cell subset or site translates to: cells isolated with a human naive T-cell isolation kit. The clonotype originates from a woman aged 45-65 years in good health. In this chain, TRBV4-1 is recombined with TRBJ2-7; the D assignment is uncertain and may be TRBD1 or TRBD2, with 6 bases supporting each. The nucleotide sequence reads as follows: TGCGCCAGCAGCCAAGAGGTGCCAGTAGGGGGGCTCAGCGAGCAGTACTTC. Protein translation: CASSQEVPVGGLSEQYF.